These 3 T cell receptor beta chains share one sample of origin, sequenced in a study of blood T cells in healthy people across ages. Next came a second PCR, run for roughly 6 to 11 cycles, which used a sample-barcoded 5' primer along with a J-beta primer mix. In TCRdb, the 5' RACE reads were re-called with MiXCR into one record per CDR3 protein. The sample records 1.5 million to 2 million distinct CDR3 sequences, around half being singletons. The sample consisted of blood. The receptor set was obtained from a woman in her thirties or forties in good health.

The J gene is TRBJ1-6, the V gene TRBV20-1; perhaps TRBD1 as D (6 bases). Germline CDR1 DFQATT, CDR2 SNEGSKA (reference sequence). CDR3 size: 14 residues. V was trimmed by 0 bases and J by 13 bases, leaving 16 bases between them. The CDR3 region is CSAREGGKMGPLHF. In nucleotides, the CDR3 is TGCAGTGCTAGAGAGGGGGGCAAGATGGGGCCCCTCCACTTT.

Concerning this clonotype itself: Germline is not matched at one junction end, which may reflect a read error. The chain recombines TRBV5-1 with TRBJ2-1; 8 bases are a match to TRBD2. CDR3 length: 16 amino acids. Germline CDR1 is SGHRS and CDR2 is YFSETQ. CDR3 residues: CAGSFLAGGTAGEQFF. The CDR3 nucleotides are TGCGCCGGCAGCTTTCTCGCGGGGGGTACCGCTGGTGAGCAGTTCTTC.

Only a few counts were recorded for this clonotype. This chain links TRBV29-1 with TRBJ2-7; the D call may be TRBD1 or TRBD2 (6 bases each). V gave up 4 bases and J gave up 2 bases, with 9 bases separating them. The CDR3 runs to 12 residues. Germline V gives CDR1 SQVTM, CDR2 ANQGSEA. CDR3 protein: CSVGGAAYEQYF. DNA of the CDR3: TGCAGCGTTGGGGGGGCGGCCTACGAGCAGTACTTC.